This entry concerns a single T cell receptor (beta chain). The J segment lost 1 base and the V segment lost 3 bases, leaving 2 bases of the junction unmatched. Germline CDR1 reads SGDLS; CDR2 reads YYNGEE. The CDR3 has 15 residues. The data originate from a study of blood T cell repertoires in COVID-19. The wider study: Collection of acute and convalescent COVID-19 samples took place in the United States, Italy and Spain. In each case, the material was cDNA or gDNA derived from T cells, B-cell-depleted T cells, or PBMCs.

Original data processing: Using reference gene primer amplification, nucleated cell counts were estimated. Only in-frame clones appear in the TCRdb table, and some are missing; sequencing was by immunoSEQ multiplex PCR. From that table come the V and J calls and clone size; the DNA was used to work out D and trimming. Of 40,000 to 45,000 clones in the sample, approximately 90% were seen once. The V call is TRBV9, the J call TRBJ2-5; 11 nucleotides agree with TRBD2. Sequenced sample: peripheral blood. This TCR derives from a human donor in a cohort sampled during active COVID-19. CDR3 region: CASSASGGPQETQYF. The CDR3 DNA is TGTGCCAGCAGCGCTAGCGGGGGGCCCCAAGAGACCCAGTACTTC.